This TCR beta chain was sequenced in a study of OX40 agonist ivuxolimab in advanced cancers. Blood samples were obtained at baseline, cycle 4 day 1, and cycle 7 day 1. TCRdb's copy holds only in-frame clones and misses some; the assay was immunoSEQ multiplex PCR. The data show fewer than 55,000 clones, 88% seen once. The CDR3 sequence is 13 residues long. Germline lookup yields CDR1 LNHDA and CDR2 SQIVND (reference sequence). V gave up 2 bases and J gave up 11 bases, with 15 bases separating them. The chain combines TRBV19 with TRBJ1-1, with D perhaps matching TRBD1 (6 bases). Sequencing used CD4+ or CD8+ T cells sorted from blood, obtained in a trial of the OX40 agonist ivuxolimab. This TCR was recovered from an adult with an advanced solid tumor such as melanoma, head and neck, liver or kidney cancer. The CDR3, as DNA: TGTGCCAGTAGTATAATTGCCACAGGGTATGCTTTCTTT. This gives the protein CASSIIATGYAFF.